This T cell receptor beta chain was observed in a study of long-term antiretroviral therapy in people with HIV (dated by TCRdb to between 2022 and 2023). With respect to the entire study: Collection of the earliest samples took place about a decade ahead of the 2015 WHO recommendation for immediate ART, at a time when ART was typically delayed until CD4 counts fell. Test extractions of a monoclonal T-cell line alongside 33 polyclonal samples showed no cross-contamination during QIAcube processing. This retrospective serial study examined whether starting ART and sustained HIV suppression were associated with changes in the composition and diversity of the TRB repertoire in peripheral blood. A total of around 200 cryopreserved PBMC samples were contributed to the cohort by 30 adults with confirmed HIV infection, with samples collected serially over a mean of around 6 years (range 1-12). Among the approximately 30 participants with HIV, roughly eleven were female. The paper's findings and limits, for the study overall: Limited PBMC availability meant only the TCR beta chain was sequenced, without alpha chain pairing. Starting ART was linked to a significant rise in TRB diversity, yet even with long-term ART the diversity remained significantly lower than in transplant donor controls. Because pre-ART samples had limited cell numbers, unsorted PBMC were profiled rather than sorted CD4+ and CD8+ T cells. HIV repertoires had narrower CDR3 length ranges than controls, and the network structure suggested an antigen-experienced repertoire that shifted only slightly toward naive after ART. Inferences about post-ART repertoire changes are limited because no data were available on ART adherence, viral resistance or therapy changes. The samples span the years 2004 to 2017, and the ART regimens used may be less effective than current regimens. At every time point, the repertoire was dominated by expanded TRB clones first identified before ART initiation, although this dominance fluctuated and, in many PLHIV, declined after ART.

Participants were included only if at least one PBMC sample before ART initiation and at least two post-ART samples were available. Treatment was received in the United States of America by all participants with HIV. Before DNA extraction, cryopreserved samples of roughly 0.9-10 million PBMC were thawed and then washed. At the time of the earliest PBMC sample for each participant with HIV, ages ranged from about 23 to 60 years. PBMC samples from each participant spanned 1-4 timepoints before ART initiation and 2-8 timepoints after ART initiation, with a median of 7 samples. For every participant, serial HIV viral load, CD4+ T-cell count, ART history and demographic data were obtained. A Qiagen kit on a QIAcube was used to extract genomic DNA from unsorted PBMC, with samples processed in batches of 12. Including the terminal cysteine and phenylalanine, the CDR3 comprises 14 residues. Only the CDR3 DNA is retained, 42 bases long and in frame from the first base. According to the germline V gene, CDR1 reads MDHEN and CDR2 reads SYDVKM. Trimming removed 3 bases from V and 4 bases from J; the gene matches leave 0 bases unexplained.

The immunoSEQ hsTCRB v3.0 assay was used at survey level resolution to sequence the TRB variable region. The targeted TRB sequencing depth was roughly 40,000-55,000 T-cell genomes per sample. TRB libraries were pooled and sequenced on an Illumina MiSeq using a v3 150-cycle kit. As for how the authors treated the data: Repertoire analysis was run in R within a reproducible Nextflow workflow that covered QC, data transformation and analysis. LymphoSeq2, an R package for exploring AIRR-Seq data, was used to implement the custom analyses. A few samples that yielded fewer than 5000 total TRB sequences were excluded, so that fewer than 250 HIV repertoires were analyzed. Among the approximately 200 retained HIV repertoires, 55 to 60 were collected before ART initiation and 120 to 140 were collected after ART initiation. Each repertoire was downsampled to 5000 TRB nucleotide sequences, and summary statistics were averaged across 100 downsampling iterations. Only TRB sequences with CDR3 regions of at least seven amino acids were retained for analysis. Diversity was measured with a Shannon entropy-derived clonality score and the Gini coefficient. In repertoire networks, the top 5000 CDR3 amino acid sequences were linked whenever an edit distance of one separated two sequences. For TRB CDR3 amino acid sequences, GLIPH2 was used to predict antigen specificity groups and MHC restriction. Known CMV, EBV, HIV or tissue antigen associations were flagged by matching CDR3 amino acid sequences against VDJdb and McPAS-TCR. Pre-ART, post-ART and control groups were compared with Wilcoxon signed-rank tests and Holm-Bonferroni correction. As stored in TCRdb, this immuneACCESS dataset retains in-frame rearrangements with V and J assigned. A fraction of the clones does not appear; measured against another copy, unresolved V genes explain less than half of the discrepancy, and the remainder lacks a known reason. The DNA gave D and trimming, while V, J and clone size come from that table. Recorded for this sample are approximately 20,000 clones; approximately 80% of them occurred a single time. The biggest ten clones account for around 4.2% of the sample.

As to this clone: What antigen it recognizes has not been identified. Per-nucleotide qualities are absent, and no much larger clonotype sits a single base away. The sample holds other DNA sequences that translate to the same CDR3.

The sample here was unsorted PBMCs, taken 0.5 years after starting antiretroviral therapy. The sequence joins TRBV28 to TRBJ2-1, with TRBD2 matching 10 junction bases. The clonotype comes from a man aged 18 to 30 with HIV. The CDR3 sequence is CASSFSGGYNEQFF. The bases read TGTGCCAGCAGTTTTAGCGGGGGGTACAATGAGCAGTTCTTC. With all but the CDR3 taken from the reference TRBV28 and TRBJ2-1 genes, the full variable domain is: DVKVTQSSRYLVKRTGEKVFLECVQDMDHENMFWYRQDPGLGLRLIYFSYDVKMKEKGDIPEGYSVSREKKERFSLILESASTNQTSMYLCASSFSGGYNEQFFGPGTRLTVL.